The 2 T cell receptor beta chains below all came from one sample that was sequenced in a study of cytomegalovirus exposure and HLA in healthy donors. Primers for the PCR totalled 60 Vbeta and 13 Jbeta. Only in-frame clones appear in the TCRdb table, and some are missing; sequencing was by immunoSEQ multiplex PCR. Seen in this sample are 180,000 or so clones; the ten most common clones hold 0.7% to 0.8%. The sequencing sample was made of PBMCs. The receptors come from a boy aged 5-17 years in good health and CMV-seronegative.

The CDR3 is CASSGGQGMQPQHF. In nucleotides, the CDR3 is TGTGCCAGCAGTGGGGGACAGGGGATGCAGCCCCAGCATTTT. V is TRBV2 and J is TRBJ1-5; 10 nucleotides align to TRBD1. The germline CDR1 and CDR2 sequences are SNHLY and FYNNEI. V trimming: 4 bases; J trimming: 7 bases; junction bases outside the gene matches: 4. The CDR3 runs 14 residues.

This chain joins TRBV5-4 and TRBJ1-1; maybe TRBD1 (6 bases). CDR3 length: 15 residues. Germline CDR1 is SGHNT and CDR2 is YYREEE (reference sequence). V lost 3 bases and J lost 4, with 16 bases in between. In DNA, the CDR3 is TGTGCCAGCAGCTCCCCGTGGGGGCGCGGCACTGAAGCTTTCTTT. Its translation: CASSSPWGRGTEAFF.